The T cell receptor beta chain under discussion was sequenced for a study of T cell repertoires in cytomegalovirus infection. Study-wide background: Use of recently identified HLA-C-restricted and well-studied HLA-B-restricted CMV epitopes was part of the study. Public TCR beta signatures were indicative of both CMV infection and a matching HLA type.

This clonotype has more than one count but fewer than ten. The antigen remains undetermined. TCRdb analysed the reads with MiXCR anew, one entry per CDR3 protein. The sample has approximately 910,000 distinct CDR3 sequences, roughly 31% seen once; the top ten hold over 10%. Study results and limitations: Using cumulative public TCR beta family frequency, the authors identified those who carried CMV together with the relevant HLA. The ex vivo response showed dominance by HLA-C-restricted CMV-specific TCR beta clonotypes.

Germline loops: CDR1 LNHDA, CDR2 SQIVND (reference sequence). This CDR3 region has 13 residues. Trimming cost V 6 bases and J 9 bases, with 17 bases left between them. The source of this sequence is a human donor in good health (CMV status not recorded). Some clones in this sample may be carry-over from other donors' samples. This sample comprised cultured CD8+ T cells from PBMCs, obtained from culture after CMV antigen stimulation. The rearrangement links TRBV19 to TRBJ1-2; possibly TRBD1 for D (6 bases). CDR3 in amino acids: CASRAATGWSYTF. DNA of the CDR3: TGTGCCAGTAGAGCGGCCACAGGGTGGAGCTACACCTTC.